This T cell receptor (beta chain) came from a study of regulatory and conventional T cells in RAG deficiency. The sorted regulatory T cells were CD4+, CD25-high and CD127-low, with genomic DNA sequenced. The CDR3 length is 13 residues. Losses at the gene ends were 5 bases for V and 6 bases for J; bases not matched to a gene: 5. CDR1 and CDR2 from the germline V gene are SGHNT and YYREEE (reference sequence). Regarding this clone: Antigen unknown.

Generated by immunoSEQ multiplex PCR, the TCRdb table keeps only in-frame clones and is missing some. The repertoire holds roughly 28,000 clones, about nine tenths seen once, with around 0.82% in the top ten. Study-wide results and limits: These Omenn syndrome Treg sorts may hold peripherally activated cells instead. Patient subsets had shorter CDR3s; Omenn Treg-Tconv overlap exceeded 90%. Omenn syndrome and CID/AS patients had roughly 100-fold fewer unique Treg TCR beta sequences, versus approximately 10-fold elsewhere.

This sample also appeared in a second study, on regulatory T cells. From that second work: Amplification used 52 TRBV primers and 13 TRBJ primers. Skewed V and J usage and few unique V-J pairs marked patient repertoires, most in Tregs.

The J gene is TRBJ1-5, the V gene TRBV5-4, with 7 bases aligning to TRBD1. Specimen: Tregs sorted from blood. The TCR was taken from a human donor in good health. CDR3 nucleotide sequence: TGTGCCAGCAGTCAGGGGGTAGGTCAGCCCCAGCATTTT. This codes for CASSQGVGQPQHF.